A single sample is the source of the 21 T cell receptor beta chains below, sequenced in a study of cytomegalovirus exposure and HLA in healthy donors. PCR employed 60 Vbeta and 13 Jbeta primers. Libraries were prepared by immunoSEQ multiplex PCR; TCRdb keeps only in-frame clonotypes and omits some of them. The table records roughly 130,000 clones, roughly 80% of them present only once. Material for sequencing was PBMCs. The source is a woman in her fifties or sixties in good health and CMV-seropositive.

CDR3 region: CASSLAQGANTEAFF. DNA for the CDR3: TGCGCCAGCAGCTTGGCCCAGGGGGCCAACACTGAAGCTTTCTTT. The chain employs TRBV5-1 and TRBJ1-1, with 8 bases lining up with TRBD1. The CDR3 is 15 amino acids. The V and J ends lost 0 bases and 2 bases, in that order; junction bases with no gene match: 3. The germline V gene has CDR1 SGHRS and CDR2 YFSETQ.

This chain connects TRBV5-1 to TRBJ1-4; 9 bases agree with TRBD1. There are 17 residues in the CDR3. CDR1 and CDR2 from the germline V gene are SGHRS and YFSETQ. J lost 6 bases, V lost 0 bases, and 9 bases had no gene match. CDR3 coding DNA: TGCGCCAGCAGCTTGGTGGGACAGGGCTTAACAGATGAAAAACTGTTTTTT. It translates to CASSLVGQGLTDEKLFF.

The rearrangement links TRBV6-1 to TRBJ1-1; possible D gene TRBD1, 5 bases. In germline, CDR1 is MNHNS, CDR2 SASEGT. The CDR3 is 15 amino acids. The ends were cut back, 6 bases at V and 4 bases at J, with 18 bases in the middle. The CDR3 region has the DNA TGTGCCAGCAGCCCTACTGTGGGGAGGGGCACTGAAGCTTTCTTT. It specifies CASSPTVGRGTEAFF.

In this sample, this clone turned up once. The chain carries TRBV2 and TRBJ2-1; 7 bases agree with TRBD2. This CDR3 region has 15 residues. Germline V CDR1 and CDR2: SNHLY, FYNNEI. Trimming at V came to 4 bases and at J to 10 bases, leaving 13 bases not matched to a gene. CDR3 DNA sequence: TGTGCCAGCAGTGTTAGGAGCGGGGCCCCCAGAGAGCAGTTCTTC. Translated, it gives CASSVRSGAPREQFF.

The rearrangement uses TRBV7-9 and TRBJ2-2, with a tentative D call TRBD1 (7 bases). CDR1 is SEHNR, CDR2 FQNEAQ, per germline (reference sequence). CDR3 length equals 17 residues. Trimming shortened V by 5 bases and J by 4 bases, and 20 bases separated the two germline ends. CDR3: CASSKIDRARGTGELFF. The CDR3 region has the DNA TGTGCCAGCAGCAAGATCGACAGGGCGCGGGGCACCGGGGAGCTGTTTTTT.

The table lists this clone with a count of one. The V gene is TRBV15, the J gene TRBJ1-5, with 9 bases matching TRBD1. In germline, CDR1 is LNHNV, CDR2 YYDKDF (reference sequence). V lost 9 bases and J lost 2; bases outside the gene matches: 8. CDR3 length: 15 residues. Here the CDR3 reads CATRTGVGGNQPQHF. CDR3 DNA: TGTGCCACGCGGACAGGGGTTGGGGGCAATCAGCCCCAGCATTTT.

The V gene is TRBV4-1, the J gene TRBJ2-1, with 7 bases identical to TRBD2. The V gene's germline CDR1 is MGHRA and CDR2 YSYEKL. The CDR3 spans 17 residues. J was trimmed by 7 bases and V by 2 bases; bases with no gene match: 14. The CDR3 protein is CASSQTRAREVVNEQFF. For the CDR3, the DNA is TGCGCCAGCAGCCAAACCCGGGCCCGGGAGGTGGTGAATGAGCAGTTCTTC.

V and J are TRBV7-2 and TRBJ2-5; 8 bases align to TRBD1. The CDR3 has 14 residues. Germline CDR1 and CDR2: SGHTA and FQGNSA. The V and J ends lost 3 bases and 5 bases, in that order; junction bases with no gene match: 5. The chain's CDR3 is CASSFNRGRETQYF. As DNA, the CDR3 is TGTGCCAGCAGCTTTAACAGGGGGAGGGAGACCCAGTACTTC.

The CDR3 sequence: CASSPGLADEETQYF. DNA of the CDR3: TGTGCCAGCAGCCCGGGACTAGCGGATGAAGAGACCCAGTACTTC. The chain is built from TRBV11-2 and TRBJ2-5; 11 bases agree with TRBD2. The trim removed 5 bases at V and 3 bases at J, leaving 5 bases unmatched. From germline, CDR1 is SGHAT and CDR2 FQNNGV. The CDR3 covers 15 residues.

The chain couples TRBV29-1 to TRBJ1-2; no reliable D call. V gave up 4 bases and J gave up 8 bases, with 14 bases separating them. Germline V gene lookup returns CDR1 SQVTM and CDR2 ANQGSEA. The CDR3 runs 12 residues. CDR3 sequence: CSVVTTPNGYTF. The CDR3 region has the DNA TGCAGCGTTGTCACAACGCCCAACGGCTACACCTTC.

The V and J genes are TRBV11-3 and TRBJ2-1; D may be TRBD2 (5 bases). With 6 bases removed from V and 5 bases from J, the gap between germline ends came to 14 bases. CDR3 length equals 14 residues. Germline CDR1 reads SGHNT; CDR2 reads YENEEA. Written as DNA, the CDR3 is TGTGCCAGCAGTGATAAGAGCGGCCACAATGAGCAGTTCTTC. This gives the protein CASSDKSGHNEQFF.

This chain links TRBV12-2 with TRBJ2-5; TRBD2, the table's D call, was not compared with the DNA. TRBV12-2 is a known pseudogene. The length of the CDR3 is 12 residues. The CDR3 reads CASRPGGETQYF. The CDR3 DNA is TGTGCAAGTCGACCGGGAGGGGAGACCCAGTACTTC.

This rearrangement joins TRBV28 to TRBJ2-7; 7 bases map to TRBD2. This CDR3 comprises 15 residues. Germline CDR1 MDHEN, CDR2 SYDVKM. Trimming at V came to 6 bases and at J to 2 bases, leaving 10 bases not matched to a gene. The CDR3 DNA is TGTGCCAGCAGCGAATGGGACGGGGGGACCTACGAGCAGTACTTC. It is translated as CASSEWDGGTYEQYF.

This chain links TRBV5-1 with TRBJ1-1; D might be TRBD1 (6 bases). From germline, CDR1 is SGHRS and CDR2 YFSETQ. Trimming removed 3 bases from V and 1 base from J, with 13 bases in between. The CDR3 runs to 15 residues. CDR3 sequence (DNA): TGCGCCAGCAGCTCCAGGGTGACAGGGAACACTGAAGCTTTCTTT. Translation: CASSSRVTGNTEAFF.

The rearrangement links TRBV28 to TRBJ2-1, with no clear D. Germline V gives CDR1 MDHEN, CDR2 SYDVKM. V was trimmed by 7 bases and J by 13 bases, leaving 14 bases between them. This CDR3 region has 11 residues. DNA for the CDR3: TGTGCCAGCACTAATTTTGAGGCCCAGTTCTTC. It translates to CASTNFEAQFF.

This chain uses TRBV5-1 with TRBJ1-2; 9 bases match TRBD1. V dropped 2 bases and J dropped 6; count of bases not matched to a gene: 5. This CDR3 region has 14 residues. Looked up from germline, CDR1 is SGHRS and CDR2 is YFSETQ. The CDR3 spells CASSLGQGRDGYTF. The CDR3 DNA sequence: TGCGCCAGCAGCTTAGGACAGGGGAGAGATGGCTACACCTTC.

This chain connects TRBV5-1 to TRBJ2-5, with D uncertain. This CDR3 comprises 12 residues. Germline V CDR1 and CDR2: SGHRS, YFSETQ. Trimming stripped 1 base from V and 3 bases from J, with 4 bases between. The chain's CDR3 is CASSLPEETQYF. CDR3 in DNA: TGCGCCAGCAGCTTGCCCGAAGAGACCCAGTACTTC. The full variable domain, completed using reference TRBV5-1 and TRBJ2-5, is KAGVTQTPRYLIKTRGQQVTLSCSPISGHRSVSWYQQTPGQGLQFLFEYFSETQRNKGNFPGRFSGRQFSNSRSEMNVSTLELGDSALYLCASSLPEETQYFGPGTRLLVL.

This rearrangement joins TRBV4-2 to TRBJ2-3; 11 nucleotides line up with TRBD2. This CDR3 spans 19 amino acids. The trim removed 4 bases at V and 3 bases at J, leaving 15 bases unmatched. Per germline, CDR1 LGHNA and CDR2 YNFKEQ. The chain's CDR3 is CASSRGSGSGGVGTDTQYF. CDR3 sequence (DNA): TGTGCCAGCAGCCGAGGGTCGGGTAGCGGGGGGGTCGGGACAGATACGCAGTATTTT.

The rearrangement links TRBV9 to TRBJ2-1; 8 bases match TRBD2. V shed 0 bases, J shed 6 bases, and the junction held 5 bases outside the gene matches. The CDR3 is 15 residues long. Germline V lookup: CDR1 SGDLS, CDR2 YYNGEE. The CDR3 nucleotides are TGTGCCAGCAGCGTAGTAGGCGCGGGGGGCAATGAGCAGTTCTTC. It encodes CASSVVGAGGNEQFF. The whole variable domain, filled in from reference TRBV9 and TRBJ2-1, reads DSGVTQTPKHLITATGQRVTLRCSPRSGDLSVYWYQQSLDQGLQFLIQYYNGEERAKGNILERFSAQQFPDLHSELNLSSLELGDSALYFCASSVVGAGGNEQFFGPGTRLTVL.

V is TRBV6-5 and J is TRBJ2-1, with a weak D call TRBD2 (6 bases). CDR1 is MNHEY, CDR2 SVGAGI, per germline. V was clipped by 5 bases and J by 4 bases, with 9 bases between them. The CDR3 extends over 13 amino acids. The CDR3 loop reads CASSTRGYNEQFF. CDR3 in DNA: TGTGCCAGCAGTACCCGGGGGTACAATGAGCAGTTCTTC.

The V gene is TRBV9, the J gene TRBJ1-6; a possible D gene is TRBD1 (5 bases). The V and J ends lost 3 bases and 7 bases respectively, with 17 bases between them. CDR3 length equals 16 residues. Germline CDR1 and CDR2: SGDLS and YYNGEE. CDR3 in amino acids: CASSGPPWGGNSPLHF. CDR3 DNA sequence: TGTGCCAGCAGCGGCCCCCCCTGGGGGGGAAATTCACCCCTCCACTTT.